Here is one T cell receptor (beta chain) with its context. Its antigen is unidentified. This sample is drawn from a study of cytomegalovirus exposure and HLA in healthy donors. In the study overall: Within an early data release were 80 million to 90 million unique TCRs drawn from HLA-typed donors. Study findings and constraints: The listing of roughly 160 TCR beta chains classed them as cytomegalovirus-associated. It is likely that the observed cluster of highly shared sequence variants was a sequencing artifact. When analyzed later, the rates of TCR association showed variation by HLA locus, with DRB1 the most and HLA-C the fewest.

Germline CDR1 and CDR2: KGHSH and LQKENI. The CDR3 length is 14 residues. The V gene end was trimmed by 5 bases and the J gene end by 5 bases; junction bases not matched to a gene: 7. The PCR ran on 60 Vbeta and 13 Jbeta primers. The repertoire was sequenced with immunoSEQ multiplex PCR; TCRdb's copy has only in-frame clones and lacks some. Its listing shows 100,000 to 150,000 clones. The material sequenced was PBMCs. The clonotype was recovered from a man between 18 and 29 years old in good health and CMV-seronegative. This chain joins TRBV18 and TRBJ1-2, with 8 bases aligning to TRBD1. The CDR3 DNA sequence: TGTGCCAGCTCAATCGACAGGGGCAATTATGGCTACACCTTC. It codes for CASSIDRGNYGYTF.